Sequencing of this T cell receptor (beta chain) was carried out in a study of T cells expressing NK-cell markers. Study context: Of eight sequenced donors, seven were HCMV-seropositive and one HCMV-seronegative.

Whole-study results and caveats: A few donors likewise had their CD3+CD56-NKG2C+ fraction led by these clonotypes. For about 6 donors, the dominant NKG2C+ clonotypes made up about 1.0-7.5% of their CD8+ T cells. It remained uncertain whether the expanded NKG2C+ T cell clones were specific for HCMV antigens.

TCRdb reprocessed the 5' RACE reads; each CDR3 protein has one entry and no DNA is given. Its listing shows over 200,000 distinct CDR3 sequences. On this clonotype: Its antigen is not identified.

The CDR3 extends over 17 amino acids. The germline V gene has CDR1 SGHTA and CDR2 FQGNSA. The V and J genes are TRBV7-2 and TRBJ2-7; the D call from TCRdb, TRBD2, cannot be confirmed without DNA. Material for sequencing was blood T cells: a sorted CD56 or NKG2C T cell subset, CD4+ or CD8+ T cells, or bulk PBMC T cells (not recorded which). The sequence derives from a man between 18 and 29 years old in good health. The CDR3 spells CASSPGPSGSQNYEQYF.